This T cell receptor (beta chain) emerged from a study of vaccination effects on CD4 cells after COVID-19. Libraries were prepared by immunoSEQ multiplex PCR; TCRdb keeps only in-frame clonotypes and omits some of them. The sample records approximately 45,000 clones, 76% being singletons. Germline V gene lookup returns CDR1 MNHEY and CDR2 SMNVEV (reference sequence). The CDR3 length is 15 residues. Trimming took off 6 bases at V and 12 bases at J, with 21 bases between the two ends. Culture lasted 10 days before CD4+ T cell isolation. This clone came up a few times. Its specificity is unknown. The TCR was taken from a human donor who had a prior SARS-CoV-2 infection. The chain couples TRBV27 to TRBJ1-6; maybe TRBD1 (6 bases). The starting material was CD4+ T cells from PBMCs cultured without peptide, obtained before COVID-19 vaccination. The CDR3 sequence: CASSIRGGPGRPLHF. DNA of the CDR3: TGTGCCAGCAGCATAAGGGGGGGCCCGGGTCGACCCCTCCACTTT.